A selection of T cell receptor beta chains follows, all from one sample in a study of shared clonotypes between healthy human individuals. TCRdb's copy holds only in-frame clones and misses some; the assay was immunoSEQ multiplex PCR. The data contain 2,500,000 or so clones, 85% to 95% of them singletons. Specimen: naive CD4+ T cells sorted from blood. These receptors were obtained from a man between 18 and 29 years old in good health. The CDR3 runs from the conserved cysteine through the conserved F or W. D genes are given only for firm matches.

NA,TRBJ2-2,TRBV7-9,CASSPRYTGELFF
NA,TRBJ1-2,TRBV6-1,CASSDRQPGGYGYTF
NA,TRBJ1-5,TRBV7-2,CASSRWGGQGDQPQHF
NA,TRBJ1-4,TRBV6-1,CASSEVWGNEKLFF
TRBD2,TRBJ2-7,TRBV5-1,CASSESGLAGAEQYF
NA,TRBJ2-5,TRBV5-1,CASSFGSPGPETQYF
NA,TRBJ2-7,TRBV29-1,CSVKSRGSDEQYF
NA,TRBJ1-1,TRBV6-1,CASSEFGVGSWFTEAFF
NA,TRBJ2-7,TRBV5-4,CASSPRPTYEQYF
TRBD2,TRBJ2-1,TRBV2,CASSELGLAFNEQFF
NA,TRBJ1-3,TRBV9,CASSVETALSGNTIYF
TRBD1,TRBJ1-6,TRBV19,CASSPRDSSYNSPLHF
TRBD2,TRBJ2-1,TRBV2,CASSEVSGGANEQFF
NA,TRBJ1-5,TRBV10-1,CASSLLGLTIGIQPQHF
TRBD2,TRBJ2-1,TRBV9,CASSVGGGDYNEQFF
TRBD1,TRBJ1-2,TRBV10-3,CAISGTGEPYGYTF
NA,TRBJ1-1,TRBV6-1,CASDSRVGSTEAFF
NA,TRBJ2-5,TRBV2,CASTLTAQETQYF
NA,TRBJ1-6,TRBV6-5,CASSSGSFNSPLHF
NA,TRBJ1-1,TRBV30,CAWGNTEAFF
NA,TRBJ1-6,TRBV9,CASSVLERSNSPLHF
TRBD1,TRBJ2-3,TRBV28,CASSLGTGSTDTQYF
TRBD1,TRBJ1-5,TRBV7-8,CASSLEGQGVSQPQHF
NA,TRBJ1-2,TRBV6-6,CASSPQGGYTF
NA,TRBJ2-1,TRBV30,CAWNAGLYNEQFF
NA,TRBJ1-6,TRBV27,CASSSWSSYNSPLHF
TRBD1,TRBJ2-3,TRBV19,CASGTGITDTQYF
NA,TRBJ1-1,TRBV30,CAWSPWVLGNTEAFF
NA,TRBJ2-1,TRBV15,CATSRVGTEQFF
TRBD1,TRBJ1-6,TRBV6-5,CASSYQGGNSPLHF
NA,TRBJ1-3,TRBV5-1,CASSRTGSRDTIYF
TRBD2,TRBJ2-7,TRBV5-1,CASSPRGLAGGGEQYF
NA,TRBJ1-1,TRBV7-8,CASSLVYRKNTEAFF
NA,TRBJ2-5,TRBV27,CASSLGRQETQYF
NA,TRBJ1-1,TRBV2,CASSASSMNTEAFF
NA,TRBJ1-1,TRBV7-2,CASSSYGGVEAFF
NA,TRBJ2-1,TRBV28,CASSLGLTYNEQFF
TRBD1,TRBJ1-2,TRBV19,CASEGQGYGYTF
NA,TRBJ1-1,TRBV7-2,CASSLVGLSNTEAFF
TRBD1,TRBJ1-1,TRBV28,CASAETGQARGNTEAFF
TRBD1,TRBJ1-1,TRBV6-6,CASTRQGENTEAFF
NA,TRBJ1-3,TRBV9,CASSDRGVPGNTIYF
NA,TRBJ2-5,TRBV9,CASSDPNVGHQETQYF